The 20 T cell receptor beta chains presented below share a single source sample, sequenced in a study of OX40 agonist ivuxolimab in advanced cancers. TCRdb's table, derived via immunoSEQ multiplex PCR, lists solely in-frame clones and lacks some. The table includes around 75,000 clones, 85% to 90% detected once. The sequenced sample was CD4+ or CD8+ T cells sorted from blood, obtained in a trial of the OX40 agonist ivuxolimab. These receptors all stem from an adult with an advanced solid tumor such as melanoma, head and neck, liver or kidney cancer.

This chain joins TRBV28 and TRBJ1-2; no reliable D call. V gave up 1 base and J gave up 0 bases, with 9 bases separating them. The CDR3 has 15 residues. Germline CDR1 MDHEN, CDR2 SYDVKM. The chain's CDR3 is CASSLSGRANYGYTF. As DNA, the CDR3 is TGTGCCAGCAGTTTATCCGGACGGGCTAACTATGGCTACACCTTC.

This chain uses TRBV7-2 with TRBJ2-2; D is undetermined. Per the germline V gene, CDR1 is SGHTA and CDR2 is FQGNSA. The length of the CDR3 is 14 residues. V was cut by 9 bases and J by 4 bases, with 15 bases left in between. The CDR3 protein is CASQPSDPTGELFF. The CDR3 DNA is TGTGCCAGTCAGCCCTCCGATCCCACCGGGGAGCTGTTTTTT.

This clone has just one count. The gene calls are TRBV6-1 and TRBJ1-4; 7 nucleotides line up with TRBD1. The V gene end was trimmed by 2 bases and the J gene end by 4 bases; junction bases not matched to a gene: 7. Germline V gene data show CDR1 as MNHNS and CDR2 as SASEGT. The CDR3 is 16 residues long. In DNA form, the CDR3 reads TGTGCCAGCAGTGAATATGGGACAGCCATTAATGAAAAACTGTTTTTT. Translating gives CASSEYGTAINEKLFF.

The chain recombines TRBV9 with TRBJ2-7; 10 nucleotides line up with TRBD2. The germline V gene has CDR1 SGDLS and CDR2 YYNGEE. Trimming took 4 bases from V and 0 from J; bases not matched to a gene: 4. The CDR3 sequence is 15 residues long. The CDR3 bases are TGTGCCAGCAGCCCCCGGACTAGCGGCTCCTACGAGCAGTACTTC. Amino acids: CASSPRTSGSYEQYF.

For the CDR3, the DNA is TGTGCCAGCAGCTCGCCGGGCCGGCTTTGGGGCTACACCTTC. It codes for CASSSPGRLWGYTF. V usage is TRBV5-8 and J usage is TRBJ1-2, with D unclear. Trimming left V 3 bases short and J 8 bases short, with 17 bases between. Germline V CDR1 and CDR2: SGHTS, YDEGEE. The CDR3 is 14 residues long.

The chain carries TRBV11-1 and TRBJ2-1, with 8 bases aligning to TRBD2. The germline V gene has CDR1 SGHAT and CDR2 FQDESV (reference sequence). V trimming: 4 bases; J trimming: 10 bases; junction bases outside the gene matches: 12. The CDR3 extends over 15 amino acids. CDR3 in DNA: TGTGCCAGCAGCTCGGGGGGGACCTCTACAATGGAGCAGTTCTTC. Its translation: CASSSGGTSTMEQFF. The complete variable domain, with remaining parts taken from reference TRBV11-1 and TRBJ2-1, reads EAEVAQSPRYKITEKSQAVAFWCDPISGHATLYWYRQILGQGPELLVQFQDESVVDDSQLPKDRFSAERLKGVDSTLKIQPAELGDSAMYLCASSSGGTSTMEQFFGPGTRLTVL.

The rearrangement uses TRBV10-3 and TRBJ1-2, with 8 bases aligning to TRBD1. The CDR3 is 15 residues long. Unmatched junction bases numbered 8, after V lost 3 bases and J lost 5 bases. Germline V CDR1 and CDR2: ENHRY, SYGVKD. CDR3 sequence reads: CAISDHPDRVYGYTF. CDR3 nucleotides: TGTGCCATCAGTGACCACCCGGACAGGGTGTATGGCTACACCTTC.

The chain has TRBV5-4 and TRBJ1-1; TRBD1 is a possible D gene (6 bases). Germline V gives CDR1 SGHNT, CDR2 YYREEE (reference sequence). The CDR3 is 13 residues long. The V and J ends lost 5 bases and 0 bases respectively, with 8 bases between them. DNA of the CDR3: TGTGCCAGCAGTCGGACAGTGAACACTGAAGCTTTCTTT. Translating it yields CASSRTVNTEAFF. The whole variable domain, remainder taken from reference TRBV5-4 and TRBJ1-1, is ETGVTQSPTHLIKTRGQQVTLRCSSQSGHNTVSWYQQALGQGPQFIFQYYREEENGRGNFPPRFSGLQFPNYSSELNVNALELDDSALYLCASSRTVNTEAFFGQGTRLTVV.

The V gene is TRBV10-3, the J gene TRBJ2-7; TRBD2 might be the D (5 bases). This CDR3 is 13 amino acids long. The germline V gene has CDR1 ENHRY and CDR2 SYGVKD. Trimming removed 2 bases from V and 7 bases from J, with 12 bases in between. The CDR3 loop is CAISERAREEQYF. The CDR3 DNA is TGTGCCATCAGTGAGCGGGCCCGGGAAGAGCAGTACTTC.

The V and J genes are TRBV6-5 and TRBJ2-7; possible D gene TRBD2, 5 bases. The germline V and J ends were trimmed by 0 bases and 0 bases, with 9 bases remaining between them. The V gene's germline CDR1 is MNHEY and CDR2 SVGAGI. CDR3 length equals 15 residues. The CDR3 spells CASSYSKGSSYEQYF. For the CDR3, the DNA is TGTGCCAGCAGTTACTCGAAAGGGAGCTCCTACGAGCAGTACTTC.

CDR3 protein: CASSEGGGVYEQYF. As DNA, the CDR3 is TGCGCCAGCAGTGAGGGGGGGGGAGTGTACGAGCAGTACTTC. V is TRBV10-1 and J is TRBJ2-7, with TRBD2 matching 7 bases. The V gene end was trimmed by 2 bases and the J gene end by 4 bases; junction bases not matched to a gene: 5. Germline V gene sequence: CDR1 WNHNN, CDR2 SYGVQD (reference sequence). CDR3 length equals 14 residues.

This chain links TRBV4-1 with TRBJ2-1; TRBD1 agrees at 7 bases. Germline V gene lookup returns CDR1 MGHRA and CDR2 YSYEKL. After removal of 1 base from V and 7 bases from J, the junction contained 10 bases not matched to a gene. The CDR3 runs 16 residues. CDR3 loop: CASSQGSMGRGNEQFF. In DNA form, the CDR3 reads TGCGCCAGCAGCCAAGGTTCCATGGGCAGGGGGAATGAGCAGTTCTTC.

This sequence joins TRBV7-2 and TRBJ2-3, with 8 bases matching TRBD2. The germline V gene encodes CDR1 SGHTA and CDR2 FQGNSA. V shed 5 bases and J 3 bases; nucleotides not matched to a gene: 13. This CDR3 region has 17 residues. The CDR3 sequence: CASSLSLRGGVTDTQYF. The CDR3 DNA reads TGTGCCAGCAGCCTTAGCCTCCGGGGGGGAGTTACAGATACGCAGTATTTT.

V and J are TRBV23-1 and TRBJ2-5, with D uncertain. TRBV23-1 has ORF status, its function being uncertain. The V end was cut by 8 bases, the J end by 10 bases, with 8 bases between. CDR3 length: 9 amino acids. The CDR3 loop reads CASLWDQYF. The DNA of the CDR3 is TGCGCCAGCCTCTGGGACCAGTACTTC.

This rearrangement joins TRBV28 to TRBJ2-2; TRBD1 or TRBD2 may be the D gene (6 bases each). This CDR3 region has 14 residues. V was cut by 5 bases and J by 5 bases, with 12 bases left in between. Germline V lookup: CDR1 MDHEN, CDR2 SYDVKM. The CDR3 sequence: CASSRGRGTGELFF. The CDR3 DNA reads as TGTGCCAGCAGTCGGGGGCGAGGGACCGGGGAGCTGTTTTTT.

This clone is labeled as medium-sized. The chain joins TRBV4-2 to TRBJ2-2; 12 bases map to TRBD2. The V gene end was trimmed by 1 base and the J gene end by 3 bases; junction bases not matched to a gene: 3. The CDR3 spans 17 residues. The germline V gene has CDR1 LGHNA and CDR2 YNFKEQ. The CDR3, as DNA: TGTGCCAGCAGCCAAGGGGGACTAGCGGGTGACACCGGGGAGCTGTTTTTT. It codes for CASSQGGLAGDTGELFF.

Written as DNA, the CDR3 is TGCGCCAGCAGCTTGGCCCCGGCAACTAATGAAAAACTGTTTTTT. Amino acids: CASSLAPATNEKLFF. The rearrangement links TRBV5-1 to TRBJ1-4; D is undetermined. The germline V gene has CDR1 SGHRS and CDR2 YFSETQ. V was cut by 0 bases and J by 0 bases, with 6 bases left in between. This CDR3 has 15 residues. The full variable domain, its missing parts supplied by reference TRBV5-1 and TRBJ1-4, is KAGVTQTPRYLIKTRGQQVTLSCSPISGHRSVSWYQQTPGQGLQFLFEYFSETQRNKGNFPGRFSGRQFSNSRSEMNVSTLELGDSALYLCASSLAPATNEKLFFGSGTQLSVL.

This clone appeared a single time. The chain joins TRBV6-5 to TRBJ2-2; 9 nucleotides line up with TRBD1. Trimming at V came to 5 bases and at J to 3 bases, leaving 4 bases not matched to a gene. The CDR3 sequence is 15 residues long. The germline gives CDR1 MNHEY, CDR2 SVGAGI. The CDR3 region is CASSKQGADTGELFF. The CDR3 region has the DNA TGTGCCAGCAGTAAACAGGGGGCGGACACCGGGGAGCTGTTTTTT.

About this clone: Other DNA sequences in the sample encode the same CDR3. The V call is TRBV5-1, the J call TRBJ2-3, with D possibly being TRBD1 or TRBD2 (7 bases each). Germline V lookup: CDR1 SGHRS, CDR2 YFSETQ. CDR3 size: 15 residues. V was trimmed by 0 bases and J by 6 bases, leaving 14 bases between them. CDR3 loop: CASSLGQGGADTQYF. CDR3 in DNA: TGCGCCAGCAGCTTGGGCCAGGGGGGGGCGGATACGCAGTATTTT.

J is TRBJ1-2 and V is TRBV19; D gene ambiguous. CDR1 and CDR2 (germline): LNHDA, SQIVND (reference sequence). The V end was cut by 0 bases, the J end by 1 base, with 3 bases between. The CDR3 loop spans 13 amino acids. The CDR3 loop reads CASSIEHNYGYTF. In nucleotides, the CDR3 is TGTGCCAGTAGTATAGAACATAACTATGGCTACACCTTC.